This T cell receptor (beta chain) appears in the sequencing data of a study of spatial heterogeneity in lung cancer. Study background: Bulk RNA-seq from matched material yielded a T cell module score that correlated strongly with TCR transcript counts in tumor regions.

This clonotype was detected ten times or more. Its matching antigen is unknown. Whole-study results and caveats: Tumor mutation count correlated with how many alpha and beta TCRs expanded intratumorally.

Using its own MiXCR run on the 5' RACE reads, TCRdb lists one record per CDR3 protein. The table shows 11,000 or so distinct CDR3 sequences, with 9.5% to 15% occurring only once. Time point in this sample: sample taken at primary tumor resection. Whole RNA, which was extracted from tumor, nontumor lung tissue or frozen PBMC, was sequenced without any cell sorting. This CDR3 is 14 amino acids long. Germline values: CDR1 SEHNR, CDR2 FQNEAQ (reference sequence). V was trimmed by 5 bases and J by 0 bases, leaving 5 bases between them. The sequenced sample was lung tumor tissue, obtained at surgery. The chain is built from TRBV7-9 and TRBJ1-6; no reliable D call. The TCR sequence derives from a male donor with early-stage non-small cell lung cancer. As DNA, the CDR3 is TGTGCCAGCAGCCCCGCCTCCTATAATTCACCCCTCCACTTT. Translating it yields CASSPASYNSPLHF.